A selection of T cell receptor beta chains follows, all from one sample in a study of OX40 agonist ivuxolimab in advanced cancers. Using immunoSEQ multiplex PCR, the repertoire was profiled, and TCRdb retains in-frame clones only, with some absent. The repertoire includes some 77,000 clones, more than 70% of them detected once, and 2% to 2.5% sits in the top ten. This material consisted of CD4+ or CD8+ T cells sorted from blood, taken in a trial of the OX40 agonist ivuxolimab. These TCRs come from an adult with an advanced solid tumor such as melanoma, head and neck, liver or kidney cancer. Each CDR3 is given with its conserved first and last residue. The D gene is left open where the match is weak. A clone size is listed for some rows: how often the clone was seen (once, few, many), or a class if it is expanded.

d_call: TRBD2
j_call: TRBJ2-3
clone_size: -
v_call: TRBV19
cdr3_nt: TGTGCCAGTAGTATTTCACTAGCGGGGGGCCCACCCACAGATACGCAGTATTTT
cdr3_aa: CASSISLAGGPPTDTQYF

d_call: -
j_call: TRBJ1-4
clone_size: -
v_call: TRBV18
cdr3_nt: TGTGCCAGCTCACCAGACAGGAGAGATGAAAAACTGTTTTTT
cdr3_aa: CASSPDRRDEKLFF

d_call: -
j_call: TRBJ1-5
clone_size: -
v_call: TRBV7-2
cdr3_nt: TGTGCCAGCAGGGAAGGTATGGGCAATCAGCCCCAGCATTTT
cdr3_aa: CASREGMGNQPQHF

d_call: -
j_call: TRBJ1-5
clone_size: -
v_call: TRBV28
cdr3_nt: TGTGCCAGCAGTTTATGGGGCGGAGGAAGGCAGCCCCAGCATTTT
cdr3_aa: CASSLWGGGRQPQHF

d_call: -
j_call: TRBJ2-7
clone_size: once
v_call: TRBV6-5
cdr3_nt: TGTGCCAGCAGTAAGCACAGGGTTTCCTACGAGCAGTACTTC
cdr3_aa: CASSKHRVSYEQYF

d_call: TRBD2
j_call: TRBJ2-1
clone_size: once
v_call: TRBV9
cdr3_nt: TGTGCCAGCAGCGAACGGACTAGCGGGAGGAATGAGCAGTTCTTC
cdr3_aa: CASSERTSGRNEQFF

d_call: TRBD1
j_call: TRBJ2-1
clone_size: medium-sized
v_call: TRBV9
cdr3_nt: TGTGCCAGCAGCGAGGGGGCCCACAATGAGCAGTTCTTC
cdr3_aa: CASSEGAHNEQFF

d_call: -
j_call: TRBJ2-3
clone_size: -
v_call: TRBV28
cdr3_nt: TGTGCCAGCAGTTTATGGGCGGGGTCTAGCACAGATACGCAGTATTTT
cdr3_aa: CASSLWAGSSTDTQYF

d_call: -
j_call: TRBJ1-1
clone_size: -
v_call: TRBV5-1
cdr3_nt: TGCGCCAGCAGCTTGGAAGGGAACACTGAAGCTTTCTTT
cdr3_aa: CASSLEGNTEAFF

d_call: TRBD1
j_call: TRBJ2-1
clone_size: -
v_call: TRBV5-4
cdr3_nt: TGTGCCAGCAGCTTGGAGCTAAACAGGGGGGTTGGGGACGATGAGCAGTTCTTC
cdr3_aa: CASSLELNRGVGDDEQFF

d_call: -
j_call: TRBJ2-1
clone_size: once
v_call: TRBV5-4
cdr3_nt: TGTGCCAGCCGTGCGGACTACGTTTACAATGAGCAGTTCTTC
cdr3_aa: CASRADYVYNEQFF

d_call: -
j_call: TRBJ1-1
clone_size: -
v_call: TRBV2
cdr3_nt: TGTGCCAGCATCCGGGCAGATAAGGTCACTGAAGCTTTCTTT
cdr3_aa: CASIRADKVTEAFF

d_call: -
j_call: TRBJ1-2
clone_size: -
v_call: TRBV19
cdr3_nt: TGTGCCAGTAGTATTTACACTCAGCGCTATGGCTACACCTTC
cdr3_aa: CASSIYTQRYGYTF

d_call: -
j_call: TRBJ1-2
clone_size: -
v_call: TRBV5-1
cdr3_nt: TGCGCCAGCAGATTGGGGGAGGTGGACAGCTATGGCTACACCTTC
cdr3_aa: CASRLGEVDSYGYTF

d_call: -
j_call: TRBJ2-1
clone_size: -
v_call: TRBV7-9
cdr3_nt: TGTGCCAGCAGCTTAGTCGGGGACTCCTCCCAAGGGTCCTACAATGAGCAGTTCTTC
cdr3_aa: CASSLVGDSSQGSYNEQFF

d_call: -
j_call: TRBJ1-6
clone_size: -
v_call: TRBV5-1
cdr3_nt: TGCGCCAGCAGCGTGGCAGCCGATGGACGTTCACCCCTCCACTTT
cdr3_aa: CASSVAADGRSPLHF

d_call: -
j_call: TRBJ2-7
clone_size: -
v_call: TRBV5-1
cdr3_nt: TGCGCCAGCAGCTTGTTTGGGACGCCGTCCTACGAGCAGTACTTC
cdr3_aa: CASSLFGTPSYEQYF

d_call: -
j_call: TRBJ2-1
clone_size: -
v_call: TRBV18
cdr3_nt: TGTGCCAGCTCACCAAGGACAGTCAACAATGAGCAGTTCTTC
cdr3_aa: CASSPRTVNNEQFF

d_call: -
j_call: TRBJ1-2
clone_size: -
v_call: TRBV7-2
cdr3_nt: TGTGCCAGCAGCCGAGACGATCGTAGCTACACCTTC
cdr3_aa: CASSRDDRSYTF

d_call: TRBD2
j_call: TRBJ2-2
clone_size: -
v_call: TRBV2
cdr3_nt: TGTGCCAGCAGACGACTAGCGGGAGTCACCGGGGAGCTGTTTTTT
cdr3_aa: CASRRLAGVTGELFF

d_call: TRBD1
j_call: TRBJ1-5
clone_size: once
v_call: TRBV28
cdr3_nt: TGTGCCAGCAGTTCTCCGGGACAGGGCAATCAGCCCCAGCATTTT
cdr3_aa: CASSSPGQGNQPQHF

d_call: -
j_call: TRBJ1-4
clone_size: once
v_call: TRBV30
cdr3_nt: TGTGCCTCGCGACATCGGACTAATGAAAAACTGTTTTTT
cdr3_aa: CASRHRTNEKLFF

d_call: TRBD2
j_call: TRBJ2-7
clone_size: -
v_call: TRBV28
cdr3_nt: TGTACCAGCATCCCTCGCGGGAGGTCCTACGAGCAGTACTTC
cdr3_aa: CTSIPRGRSYEQYF

d_call: TRBD1
j_call: TRBJ2-3
clone_size: -
v_call: TRBV7-2
cdr3_nt: TGTGCCAGCAGCGCCCGGGACAGCCGCACAGATACGCAGTATTTT
cdr3_aa: CASSARDSRTDTQYF

d_call: -
j_call: TRBJ1-5
clone_size: few
v_call: TRBV2
cdr3_nt: TGTGCCAGCAGGGACAGTCATAGCAATCAGCCCCAGCATTTT
cdr3_aa: CASRDSHSNQPQHF

d_call: TRBD2
j_call: TRBJ2-5
clone_size: once
v_call: TRBV14
cdr3_nt: TGTGCCAGCAGCGAGACCTCGGGACTAGCCCAAGAGACCCAGTACTTC
cdr3_aa: CASSETSGLAQETQYF

d_call: -
j_call: TRBJ2-7
clone_size: -
v_call: TRBV18
cdr3_nt: TGTGCCAGCTCGCCTAGGAACTCCTACGAGCAGTACTTC
cdr3_aa: CASSPRNSYEQYF

d_call: -
j_call: TRBJ2-6
clone_size: -
v_call: TRBV2
cdr3_nt: TGTGCCAGCAGAAGGGACGGGCACCTTTCTGGGGCCAACGTCCTGACTTTC
cdr3_aa: CASRRDGHLSGANVLTF

d_call: -
j_call: TRBJ1-2
clone_size: once
v_call: TRBV19
cdr3_nt: TGTGCCAGTAGCATCTACCGCGGTGGCTACACCTTC
cdr3_aa: CASSIYRGGYTF

d_call: TRBD2
j_call: TRBJ2-1
clone_size: -
v_call: TRBV10-3
cdr3_nt: TGTGCCACCGGACTAGCGGGAGGAAGGACCTACAATGAGCAGTTCTTC
cdr3_aa: CATGLAGGRTYNEQFF

d_call: TRBD2
j_call: TRBJ2-5
clone_size: -
v_call: TRBV5-4
cdr3_nt: TGTGCCAGCAGCCCGACTTCAGCGGGAGGTCAAGAGACCCAGTACTTC
cdr3_aa: CASSPTSAGGQETQYF

d_call: TRBD1
j_call: TRBJ1-5
clone_size: -
v_call: TRBV11-3
cdr3_nt: TGTGCCAGCAGCCCGACAGGGTCGCATCAGCCCCAGCATTTT
cdr3_aa: CASSPTGSHQPQHF

d_call: -
j_call: TRBJ1-6
clone_size: -
v_call: TRBV5-5
cdr3_nt: TGTGCCAGCGGCGTGGGGGGGACGGCACCCCTCCACTTT
cdr3_aa: CASGVGGTAPLHF

d_call: TRBD2
j_call: TRBJ2-2
clone_size: -
v_call: TRBV7-6
cdr3_nt: TGTGCCAGCAGCCCGCGGACTAGCGGGGGGGCTTTCACCGGGGAGCTGTTTTTT
cdr3_aa: CASSPRTSGGAFTGELFF